This T cell receptor (beta chain) is drawn from a study of T cell repertoires in cytomegalovirus infection. TCRdb reanalysed the reads using MiXCR and keeps one entry per CDR3 protein. The sample lists approximately 180,000 distinct CDR3 sequences, roughly 19% seen once, with under 3.5% in the top ten. The source material was PBMCs. This TCR was recovered from a human donor in good health (CMV status not recorded). Some clones in this sample may be carry-over from other donors' samples.

CDR3 in DNA: TGTGCCAGCAGTTACTCTCGCCGGGACCCCTCGTGGAGCGGGGAGCTGTTTTTT. Translating it yields CASSYSRRDPSWSGELFF. The J gene is TRBJ2-2, the V gene TRBV6-2 or TRBV6-3; TRBD1 or TRBD2 may be the D gene (5 bases each). This CDR3 has 18 residues. V was shortened by 0 bases and J by 7 bases, with 21 bases between the two germline ends. Germline V gene data show CDR1 as MNHEY and CDR2 as SVGEGT.